The entry below describes one T cell receptor (beta chain). Its target is not known. The data belong to a study of identifying expanded T cells in peripheral blood. Study findings and constraints: Clone count variance between roughly two-week samples rose with total template count. Differentially abundant clones: roughly 1.2 between replicates, around 17 at around 14 days, 19 to 20 at four.

The table came from immunoSEQ multiplex PCR; TCRdb's copy has only in-frame clones and leaves some out. The data hold approximately 90,000 clones, with roughly 84% observed a single time. No infections or other immune events were documented during collection. The V gene's germline CDR1 is SQVTM and CDR2 ANQGSEA. Trimming cost V 7 bases and J 5 bases; bases outside gene matches: 14. CDR3 length: 15 amino acids. V usage is TRBV29-1 and J usage is TRBJ1-5; TRBD1 aligns across 7 bases. The clonotype comes from a person aged 18 to 75 in good health. The specimen was blood. CDR3 amino acids: CSDRNRTGRYQPQHF. The CDR3 DNA sequence: TGCAGCGATAGGAATAGGACAGGACGCTATCAGCCCCAGCATTTT.